Listed here is a single T cell receptor beta chain. The entry originates in a study of shared clonotypes between healthy human individuals. CDR1 is MNHNY and CDR2 is SVGAGI in the germline V gene (reference sequence). The CDR3 totals 14 residues. The V end lost 6 bases, the J end lost 8 bases, and 19 bases lay between the germline ends. Measured with immunoSEQ multiplex PCR; TCRdb has only the in-frame clones, and not every one. The table lists 2,500,000 or so clones, roughly 93% of them singletons. Sequencing was performed on naive CD4+ T cells from PBMCs. Noted subset: CD45RA+ positively selected. The clonotype comes from a man between 18 and 35 years old in good health. Some clones in this sample may be carry-over from other donors' samples. This sequence joins TRBV6-6 and TRBJ1-2; weak D call: TRBD1 (5 bases). In DNA, the CDR3 is TGTGCCAGCAGAAGCGTCGACAGATTTGAAGGCTACACCTTC. Translated: CASRSVDRFEGYTF.